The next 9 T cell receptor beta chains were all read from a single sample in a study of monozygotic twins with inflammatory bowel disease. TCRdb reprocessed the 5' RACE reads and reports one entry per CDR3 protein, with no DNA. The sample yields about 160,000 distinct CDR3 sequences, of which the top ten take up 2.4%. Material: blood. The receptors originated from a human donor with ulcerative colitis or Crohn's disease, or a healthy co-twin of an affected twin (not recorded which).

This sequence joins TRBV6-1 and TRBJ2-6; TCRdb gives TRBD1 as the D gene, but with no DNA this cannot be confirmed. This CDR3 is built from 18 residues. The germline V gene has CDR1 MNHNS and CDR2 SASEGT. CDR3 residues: CASSTDRGSSVGANVLTF.

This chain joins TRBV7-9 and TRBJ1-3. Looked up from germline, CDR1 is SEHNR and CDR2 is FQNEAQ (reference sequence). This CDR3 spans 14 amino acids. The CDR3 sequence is CASSFQPSGNTIYF.

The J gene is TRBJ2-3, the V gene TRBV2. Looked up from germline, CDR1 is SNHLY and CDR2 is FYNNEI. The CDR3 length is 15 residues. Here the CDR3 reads CASSSPSDGTDTQYF.

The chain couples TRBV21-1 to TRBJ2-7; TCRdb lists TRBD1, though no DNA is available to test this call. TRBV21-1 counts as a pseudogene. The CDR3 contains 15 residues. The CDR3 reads CASSNRGQGVGEQYF.

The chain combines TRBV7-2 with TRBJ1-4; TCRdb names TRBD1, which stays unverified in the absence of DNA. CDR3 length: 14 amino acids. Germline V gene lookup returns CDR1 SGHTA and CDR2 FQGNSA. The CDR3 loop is CASSFRDREEKLFF.

CDR3 sequence: CATRRGFSHYGYTF. The rearrangement joins TRBV12-3 or TRBV12-4 to TRBJ1-2; TCRdb gives TRBD1 as the D gene, but with no DNA this cannot be confirmed. The CDR3 loop spans 14 amino acids.

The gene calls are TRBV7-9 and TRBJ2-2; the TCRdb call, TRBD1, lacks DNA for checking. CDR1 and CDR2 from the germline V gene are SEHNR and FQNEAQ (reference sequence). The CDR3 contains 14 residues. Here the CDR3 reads CASSLTAGPGELFF.

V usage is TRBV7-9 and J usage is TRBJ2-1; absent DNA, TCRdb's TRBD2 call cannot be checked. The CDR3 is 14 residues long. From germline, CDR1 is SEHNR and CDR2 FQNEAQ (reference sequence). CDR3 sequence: CASSFTRLADEQFF.

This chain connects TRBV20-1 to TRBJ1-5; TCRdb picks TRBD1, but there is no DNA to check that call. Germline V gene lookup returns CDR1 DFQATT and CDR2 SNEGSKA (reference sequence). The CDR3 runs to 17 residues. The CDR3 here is CSARDQYRERGNQPQHF.